Below are 23 T cell receptor beta chains sequenced from a single sample in a study of shared clonotypes between healthy human individuals. Assay: immunoSEQ multiplex PCR; the TCRdb copy retains only in-frame clones and omits some. This sample has 2,500,000 or so clones, with roughly 93% found just once. The sample taken for sequencing was naive CD4+ T cells from PBMCs. This sample's subset: CD45RA+ positively selected. The receptors derive from a young man in good health. Some clones in this sample may be carry-over from other donors' samples.

V usage is TRBV2 and J usage is TRBJ2-7; 10 bases fit TRBD2. Germline values: CDR1 SNHLY, CDR2 FYNNEI. This CDR3 region has 18 residues. The V and J ends lost 6 bases and 2 bases, in that order; junction bases with no gene match: 16. The CDR3 DNA reads TGTGCCAGCAGCGCCGGGACTAGCGTCCAGACTGCTGCCTACGAGCAGTACTTC. This translates into CASSAGTSVQTAAYEQYF.

V usage is TRBV28 and J usage is TRBJ2-7, with TRBD2 as a possible D gene (5 bases). The V and J ends lost 4 bases and 11 bases respectively, with 9 bases between them. The CDR3 runs to 10 residues. Germline CDR1 is MDHEN and CDR2 is SYDVKM. The CDR3 bases are TGTGCCAGCAGTTACGGGATAAAGTACTTC. Translated, it gives CASSYGIKYF.

The chain has TRBV10-1 and TRBJ2-3; 14 bases agree with TRBD2. This CDR3 has 16 amino acids. The trim removed 6 bases at V and 4 bases at J, leaving 6 bases unmatched. The germline V gene encodes CDR1 WNHNN and CDR2 SYGVQD (reference sequence). The CDR3 DNA sequence: TGCGCCAGCAGCGGCCGACTAGCGGGAGGGCCAGATACGCAGTATTTT. It encodes CASSGRLAGGPDTQYF.

DNA for the CDR3: TGTGCCAGCTCACCCCTCACTCGGGACAGGCCATATCAGCCCCAGCATTTT. Translating gives CASSPLTRDRPYQPQHF. The V call is TRBV18, the J call TRBJ1-5, with 8 nucleotides matching TRBD1. Looked up from germline, CDR1 is KGHSH and CDR2 is LQKENI. CDR3 length equals 17 residues. The junction had 12 bases not matched to a gene; V was cut back by 3 bases and J by 5 bases.

The rearrangement joins TRBV5-1 to TRBJ2-2, with D possibly matching TRBD2 (5 bases). The CDR3 is 14 amino acids. From germline, CDR1 is SGHRS and CDR2 YFSETQ. V lost 4 bases and J lost 4, with 11 bases in between. CDR3 protein: CASSPGVPTGELFF. CDR3 nucleotides: TGCGCCAGCAGCCCCGGGGTCCCCACCGGGGAGCTGTTTTTT.

A word on this clone: Other nucleotide sequences from this sample produce the same CDR3. The chain uses TRBV19 and TRBJ2-6, with TRBD1 identical over 7 bases. The CDR3 extends over 14 amino acids. Losses at the gene ends were 9 bases for V and 2 bases for J; bases not matched to a gene: 4. Germline CDR1 LNHDA, CDR2 SQIVND (reference sequence). CDR3 sequence reads: CASRQGAGANVLTF. For the CDR3, the DNA is TGTGCCAGCAGGCAGGGGGCTGGGGCCAACGTCCTGACTTTC.

The chain combines TRBV29-1 with TRBJ2-5; unclear D gene. Trimming pared 4 bases from V and 5 bases from J, leaving 8 bases between. CDR1 and CDR2 from the germline V gene are SQVTM and ANQGSEA. CDR3 size: 11 residues. The CDR3 coding sequence is TGCAGCGTTGGTACACTTGAGACCCAGTACTTC. Residues: CSVGTLETQYF.

The genes are TRBV6-6 and TRBJ2-7, with 10 positions matching TRBD1. With 2 bases clipped from V and 4 bases from J, the junction kept 8 bases outside the gene matches. There are 16 residues in the CDR3. The V gene's germline CDR1 is MNHNY and CDR2 SVGAGI (reference sequence). CDR3 residues: CASSYRAGTGVYEQYF. CDR3 nucleotides: TGTGCCAGCAGTTACCGCGCCGGGACAGGGGTTTACGAGCAGTACTTC.

DNA of the CDR3: TGTGCCAGTAAAACGGAGAGGACAGGGGGGACTGAAGCTTTCTTT. Translating it yields CASKTERTGGTEAFF. V is TRBV19 and J is TRBJ1-1, with 10 bases identical to TRBD1. The ends lost 7 bases at V and 5 bases at J; junction bases unmatched: 10. The CDR3 loop spans 15 amino acids. CDR1 is LNHDA and CDR2 is SQIVND in the germline V gene (reference sequence). The full variable domain, with the rest looked up from reference TRBV19 and TRBJ1-1, is DGGITQSPKYLFRKEGQNVTLSCEQNLNHDAMYWYRQDPGQGLRLIYYSQIVNDFQKGDIAEGYSVSREKKESFPLTVTSAQKNPTAFYLCASKTERTGGTEAFFGQGTRLTVV.

The chain uses TRBV9 and TRBJ2-7; the match to TRBD2 covers 10 bases. CDR1 is SGDLS, CDR2 YYNGEE, per germline. This CDR3 region has 16 residues. Trimming took 3 bases from V and 5 from J; bases not matched to a gene: 11. The CDR3 region is CASSASPSGSVDEQYF. In DNA, the CDR3 is TGTGCCAGCAGCGCGTCTCCTAGCGGGAGTGTGGACGAGCAGTACTTC.

The rearrangement uses TRBV9 and TRBJ1-2; D not resolved. Trimming left V 3 bases short and J 5 bases short, with 8 bases between. CDR1 and CDR2 from the germline V gene are SGDLS and YYNGEE. The CDR3 has 12 residues. CDR3 region: CASSAPLYGYTF. CDR3 in DNA: TGTGCCAGCAGCGCCCCGTTGTATGGCTACACCTTC.

The chain is built from TRBV5-6 and TRBJ1-2; tentative D call: TRBD1 (6 bases). The CDR3 is 13 residues long. V was cut by 1 base and J by 5 bases, with 9 bases left in between. Germline V gene lookup returns CDR1 SGHDT and CDR2 YYEEEE. CDR3 protein: CASSLRQGYGYTF. As DNA, the CDR3 is TGTGCCAGCAGCTTGCGTCAGGGGTATGGCTACACCTTC.

The V and J genes are TRBV6-1 and TRBJ1-1; no clear D gene. Trimming removed 7 bases from V and 1 base from J, with 10 bases in between. Germline CDR1 reads MNHNS; CDR2 reads SASEGT. The CDR3 has 13 residues. The CDR3 sequence is CASNRPQNTEAFF. CDR3 nucleotides: TGTGCCAGCAACCGACCCCAGAACACTGAAGCTTTCTTT.

This rearrangement joins TRBV27 to TRBJ2-1; TRBD2 matches at 11 bases. CDR1 and CDR2 (germline): MNHEY, SMNVEV (reference sequence). The CDR3 loop spans 15 amino acids. The ends lost 3 bases at V and 12 bases at J; junction bases unmatched: 10. The CDR3 DNA reads as TGTGCCAGCAGTTTTAAGGGACTAGCGGTCTCTGGGCAGTTCTTC. Translated: CASSFKGLAVSGQFF.

V and J are TRBV7-3 and TRBJ1-1; D not resolved. The germline V gene encodes CDR1 SGHTA and CDR2 FQGTGA. This CDR3 is built from 11 residues. Between the trimmed V and J ends, which lost 5 bases and 13 bases, there was a span of 14 bases. CDR3 DNA: TGTGCCAGCAGCCTACAAGGGCGGGTTTTCTTT. Encoded protein: CASSLQGRVFF. The entire variable domain, with the rest obtained from reference TRBV7-3 and TRBJ1-1, is as follows: GAGVSQTPSNKVTEKGKYVELRCDPISGHTALYWYRQSLGQGPEFLIYFQGTGAADDSGLPNDRFFAVRPEGSVSTLKIQRTERGDSAVYLCASSLQGRVFFGQGTRLTVV.

V usage is TRBV11-2 and J usage is TRBJ2-7; the D call may be TRBD1 or TRBD2 (5 bases each). The V and J ends lost 1 base and 2 bases respectively, with 9 bases between them. Per germline, CDR1 SGHAT and CDR2 FQNNGV. There are 14 residues in the CDR3. CDR3 bases: TGTGCCAGCAGCTTAGGATGGGGGACCTACGAGCAGTACTTC. This sequence encodes CASSLGWGTYEQYF.

The V and J genes are TRBV7-9 and TRBJ1-5; TRBD1 might be the D (6 bases). This CDR3 is built from 16 residues. Between the trimmed V and J ends, which lost 2 bases and 3 bases, there was a span of 14 bases. The germline gives CDR1 SEHNR, CDR2 FQNEAQ (reference sequence). In nucleotides, the CDR3 is TGTGCCAGCAGCTTATCCCCACAGGGATACAATCAGCCCCAGCATTTT. Translation: CASSLSPQGYNQPQHF.

The J gene is TRBJ1-3, the V gene TRBV5-1, with D hard to call. There are 14 residues in the CDR3. V gave up 0 bases and J gave up 8 bases, with 12 bases separating them. The germline V gene has CDR1 SGHRS and CDR2 YFSETQ. Written as DNA, the CDR3 is TGCGCCAGCAGCTTGGGAGGATCCGGGGACACCATATATTTT. Its protein product is CASSLGGSGDTIYF.

Only one count was recorded for this clone. The chain is built from TRBV11-2 and TRBJ2-1, with 13 nucleotides matching TRBD2. CDR1 and CDR2 from the germline V gene are SGHAT and FQNNGV. This CDR3 is 14 amino acids long. V trimming: 5 bases; J trimming: 14 bases; junction bases outside the gene matches: 9. The CDR3 reads CASSLTSGRAVKFF. In nucleotides, the CDR3 is TGTGCCAGCAGCCTTACTAGCGGGAGGGCTGTAAAGTTCTTC.

The V call is TRBV9, the J call TRBJ1-4; weak D call: TRBD1 (6 bases). Germline lookup yields CDR1 SGDLS and CDR2 YYNGEE. V lost 1 base to trimming and J lost 3 bases, with 10 bases between them. The CDR3 spans 15 residues. The CDR3 DNA follows: TGTGCCAGCAGCGTAATGGGGGGGCCTAATGAAAAACTGTTTTTT. It translates to CASSVMGGPNEKLFF.

The V call is TRBV10-3, the J call TRBJ2-7; 7 nucleotides agree with TRBD2. With 0 bases clipped from V and 7 bases from J, the junction kept 12 bases outside the gene matches. The CDR3 loop spans 16 amino acids. Looked up from germline, CDR1 is ENHRY and CDR2 is SYGVKD. The DNA of the CDR3 is TGTGCCATCAGTGAGTCGGGGCGGGAGTCCCCCTGGGAGCAGTACTTC. Residues: CAISESGRESPWEQYF.

The rearrangement uses TRBV5-4 and TRBJ2-7; TRBD2 aligns across 11 bases. J gave up 3 bases and V 3 bases, and 8 bases lay outside the gene matches. CDR1 and CDR2 (germline): SGHNT, YYREEE (reference sequence). The CDR3 length is 16 residues. CDR3: CASSSSGTSGRYEQYF. In DNA form, the CDR3 reads TGTGCCAGCAGCTCCTCCGGGACTAGCGGACGCTACGAGCAGTACTTC.

On this clone: This sample also contains other DNA sequences that code for the same CDR3. This sequence joins TRBV7-2 and TRBJ2-5; D ambiguous. Between the trimmed V and J ends, which lost 5 bases and 5 bases, there was a span of 6 bases. Germline values: CDR1 SGHTA, CDR2 FQGNSA. The CDR3 consists of 11 residues. The CDR3: CASSPGETQYF. For the CDR3, the DNA is TGTGCCAGCAGCCCTGGGGAGACCCAGTACTTC.